The clone carrying this TCR beta chain appeared once. Its antigen is undetermined. Researchers amplified the TCR beta CDR3 regions from RNA transcripts. TCR CDR3 underwent first-round RT-PCR with the HTBI primer set. TCRdb re-called the multiplex PCR reads with MiXCR, one entry per CDR3 protein. The data contain about 480,000 distinct CDR3 sequences, roughly 23% of them singletons. The entry originates in a study of T cells in Graves' hyperthyroidism and ophthalmopathy. Patients were excluded because of uncontrolled infection, other autoimmune disease, pregnancy or lactation. Clinicians diagnosed patients from clinical symptoms, serum thyroxine and TRAb, thyroid ultrasound and orbital computed tomography. The CDR3 has 14 residues. V lost 3 bases to trimming and J lost 6 bases, with 9 bases between them. CDR1 and CDR2 from the germline V gene are KGHSH and LQKENI. The study, taken as a whole, reports: Through a model of 13 V-J features, ophthalmopathy was separated from stable hyperthyroidism.

Sequenced material: blood. This rearrangement joins TRBV18 to TRBJ1-6, with D unresolved. This TCR was sampled from a woman in her sixties or seventies with Graves' ophthalmopathy. The CDR3 protein is CASSPRVSNSPLHF. The DNA of the CDR3 is TGTGCCAGCTCACCTAGGGTATCTAATTCACCCCTCCACTTT.